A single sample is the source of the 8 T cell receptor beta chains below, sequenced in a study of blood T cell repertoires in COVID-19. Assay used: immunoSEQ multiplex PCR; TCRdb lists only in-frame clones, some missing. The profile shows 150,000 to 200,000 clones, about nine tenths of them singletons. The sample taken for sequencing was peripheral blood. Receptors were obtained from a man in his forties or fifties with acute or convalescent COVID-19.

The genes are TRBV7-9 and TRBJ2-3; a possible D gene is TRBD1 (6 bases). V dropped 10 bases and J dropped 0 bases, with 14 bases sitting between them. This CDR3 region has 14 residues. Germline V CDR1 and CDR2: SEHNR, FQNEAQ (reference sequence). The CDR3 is CATTGSTSTDTQYF. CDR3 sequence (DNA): TGTGCCACCACAGGGAGCACTAGCACAGATACGCAGTATTTT.

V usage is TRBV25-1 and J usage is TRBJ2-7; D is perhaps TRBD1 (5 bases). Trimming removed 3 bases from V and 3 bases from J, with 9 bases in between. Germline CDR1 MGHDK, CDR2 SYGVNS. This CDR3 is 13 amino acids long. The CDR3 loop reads CASSDAGIYEQYF. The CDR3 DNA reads TGTGCCAGCAGTGACGCAGGGATCTACGAGCAGTACTTC.

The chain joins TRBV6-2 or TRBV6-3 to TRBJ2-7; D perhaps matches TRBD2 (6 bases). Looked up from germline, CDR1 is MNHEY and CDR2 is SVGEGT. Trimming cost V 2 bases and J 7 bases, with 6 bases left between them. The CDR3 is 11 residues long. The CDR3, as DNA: TGTGCCAGCAGTTACGGGGGGGAGCAGTACTTC. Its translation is CASSYGGEQYF.

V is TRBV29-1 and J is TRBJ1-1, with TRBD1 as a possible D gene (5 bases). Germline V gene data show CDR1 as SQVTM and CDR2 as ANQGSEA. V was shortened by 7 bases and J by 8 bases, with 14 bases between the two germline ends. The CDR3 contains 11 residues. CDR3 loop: CSAKRGWEAFF. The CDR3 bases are TGCAGCGCCAAGCGGGGGTGGGAAGCTTTCTTT.

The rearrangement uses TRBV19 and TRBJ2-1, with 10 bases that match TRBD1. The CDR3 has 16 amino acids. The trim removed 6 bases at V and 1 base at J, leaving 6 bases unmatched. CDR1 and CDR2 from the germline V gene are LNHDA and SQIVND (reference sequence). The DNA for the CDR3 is TGTGCCAGTAGGAGATGGACAGGGGGTTCCTACAATGAGCAGTTCTTC. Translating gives CASRRWTGGSYNEQFF.

The CDR3 here is CASSVDAGQSQPQHF. The CDR3 DNA is TGTGCCAGCAGCGTAGATGCAGGGCAGAGTCAGCCCCAGCATTTT. V and J are TRBV9 and TRBJ1-5, with D maybe TRBD1 (5 bases). Germline V gene data show CDR1 as SGDLS and CDR2 as YYNGEE. Trimming removed 0 bases from V and 6 bases from J, with 13 bases in between. The CDR3 consists of 15 residues.

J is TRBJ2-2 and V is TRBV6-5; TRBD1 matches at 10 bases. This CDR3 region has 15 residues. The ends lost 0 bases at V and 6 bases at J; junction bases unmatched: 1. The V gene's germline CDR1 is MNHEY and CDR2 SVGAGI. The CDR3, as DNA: TGTGCCAGCAGTTACTCGACAGGGGGCTCCGGGGAGCTGTTTTTT. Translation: CASSYSTGGSGELFF.

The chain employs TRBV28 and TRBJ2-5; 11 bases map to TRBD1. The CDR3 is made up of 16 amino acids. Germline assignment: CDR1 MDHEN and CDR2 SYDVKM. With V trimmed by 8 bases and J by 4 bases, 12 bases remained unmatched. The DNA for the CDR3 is TGTGCCAGCTACACTTCCGGGACAGGGGGTCGAGAGACCCAGTACTTC. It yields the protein CASYTSGTGGRETQYF. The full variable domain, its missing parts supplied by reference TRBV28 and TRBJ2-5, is DVKVTQSSRYLVKRTGEKVFLECVQDMDHENMFWYRQDPGLGLRLIYFSYDVKMKEKGDIPEGYSVSREKKERFSLILESASTNQTSMYLCASYTSGTGGRETQYFGPGTRLLVL.